A selection of T cell receptor beta chains follows, all from one sample in a study of blood T cell repertoires in COVID-19. Sequenced by immunoSEQ multiplex PCR; TCRdb stores in-frame clones only, minus some. The repertoire has 100,000 to 150,000 clones, over 75% of them found once; the top ten carry 25% to 30%. The sequencing input was peripheral blood. These receptors originate from an elderly woman with acute or convalescent COVID-19. Each CDR3 is given with its conserved first and last residue. A D gene is named only where the DNA matches it firmly. Only some rows state a clone size, as once, few, many or a class for expanded clones.

TRBJ1-6	.	TRBV7-2	.	TGTGCCAGCAGCTTAGCTTCCACGAGCTCCTATAATTCACCCCTCCACTTT	CASSLASTSSYNSPLHF
TRBJ2-2	.	TRBV5-4	once	TGTGCCAGCAGCCACATGGGGGCAAACACCGGGGAGCTGTTTTTT	CASSHMGANTGELFF
TRBJ1-1	.	TRBV15	.	TGTGCCACCAGCAGAGATCCCGGGTTGAACACTGAAGCTTTCTTT	CATSRDPGLNTEAFF
TRBJ2-7	TRBD1	TRBV2	.	TGTGCCACCAAAGCCGGGACAGGGGCCTACGAGCAGTACTTC	CATKAGTGAYEQYF
TRBJ2-3	TRBD2	TRBV6-5	.	TGTGCCAGCAGCATAGCGGGGGGCACAGATACGCAGTATTTT	CASSIAGGTDTQYF
TRBJ1-2	TRBD1	TRBV27	.	TGTGCCAGCAGTTCTACAGGGGTGGGCGCCCACTATGGCTACACCTTC	CASSSTGVGAHYGYTF
TRBJ2-5	.	TRBV3-1/TRBV3-2	.	TGTGCCAGCAGCCTAGGAGATCAGGGGCACGAGACCCAGTACTTC	CASSLGDQGHETQYF
TRBJ1-2	TRBD1	TRBV6-5	.	TGTGCCAGCAGGACAACAGGGACAGCTAACTATGGCTACACCTTC	CASRTTGTANYGYTF
TRBJ2-5	TRBD2	TRBV7-9	.	TGTGCCAGCAGCTCCCGGGGGGAAGAGACCCAGTACTTC	CASSSRGEETQYF
TRBJ1-1	TRBD1	TRBV4-2	.	TGTGCCAGCAGCCAAGTCGCTGGACAGGGACTAAGTTCCACTGAAGCTTTCTTT	CASSQVAGQGLSSTEAFF
TRBJ2-3	TRBD2	TRBV5-1	few	TGCGCCAGCAGCACTAGCGGGGGGGCCCCAGATACGCAGTATTTT	CASSTSGGAPDTQYF
TRBJ1-3	.	TRBV3-1/TRBV3-2	.	TGTGCCAGCAGCCAGAAGGGGTCTGGAAACACCATATATTTT	CASSQKGSGNTIYF
TRBJ1-2	TRBD1	TRBV5-1	.	TGCGCCAGCAGCCAGGGACAGGATCAACTCTATGGCTACACCTTC	CASSQGQDQLYGYTF
TRBJ2-5	TRBD2	TRBV4-1	.	TGCGCCAGCAGCCAAGATTGGGGGGGAGAGACCCAGTACTTC	CASSQDWGGETQYF
TRBJ2-3	.	TRBV6-5	.	TGTGCCAGCAGTTACGGGCAGCTACAGACAGATACGCAGTATTTT	CASSYGQLQTDTQYF
TRBJ2-7	TRBD2	TRBV5-1	.	TGCGCCAGCAGTGAACTAGCGGACCTCTCCGAGCAGTACTTC	CASSELADLSEQYF
TRBJ1-3	.	TRBV5-4	.	TGTGCCAGCAGCTTGGCCGGGGACTCTGGAAACACCATATATTTT	CASSLAGDSGNTIYF
TRBJ2-3	.	TRBV5-5	.	TGTGCCAGCAGCTTGGCCGTAAAAGGGGGACTAAGGTTGACGCAGTATTTT	CASSLAVKGGLRLTQYF
TRBJ2-1	.	TRBV7-2	few	TGTGCCAGCAGCTTGGGAGTGAGCTCCTACAATGAGCAGTTCTTC	CASSLGVSSYNEQFF
TRBJ2-1	TRBD2	TRBV11-3	once	TGTGCCAGCAGCCCAGCGGGGGGTTGGGATGAGCAGTTCTTC	CASSPAGGWDEQFF
TRBJ1-1	.	TRBV7-8	.	TGTGCCAGCAGCCCCCGGACTCGGACGAAATTGGACGCTGAAGCTTTCTTT	CASSPRTRTKLDAEAFF
TRBJ2-2	TRBD1	TRBV5-5	.	TGTGCCAGCAGCCGGGACAGGGGGCATGCCGGGGAGCTGTTTTTT	CASSRDRGHAGELFF
TRBJ1-6	.	TRBV10-1	.	TGCGCCAGCAGTGAGCACTCCTATAATTCACCCCTCCACTTT	CASSEHSYNSPLHF
TRBJ1-1	.	TRBV20-1	.	TGCAGTGCTAGTCCCCCGGGTTCAGTGTGGGCTTTCTTT	CSASPPGSVWAFF
TRBJ1-3	.	TRBV5-1	few	TGCGCCAGCAGCTTGGACCAGGCCTCTGGAAACACCATATATTTT	CASSLDQASGNTIYF
TRBJ2-3	TRBD1	TRBV6-5	.	TGTGCCGGCGGGGACAGGGGCACAGATACGCAGTATTTT	CAGGDRGTDTQYF
TRBJ1-2	.	TRBV20-1	.	TGCAGTGCCGCTCAGGGACAAAAGGGGACCTTC	CSAAQGQKGTF
TRBJ2-1	.	TRBV10-3	.	TGTGCCATCAGTGCCGACCGGAGCTCCTACAATGAGCAGTTCTTC	CAISADRSSYNEQFF
TRBJ1-5	TRBD1	TRBV7-6	.	TGTGCCAGCAGCTTACAGGGGGATCAGCCCCAGCATTTT	CASSLQGDQPQHF
TRBJ2-1	TRBD2	TRBV6-6	.	TGTGCCAGCAGTTACGCCTCGGGGGGCTCCTACAATGAGCAGTTCTTC	CASSYASGGSYNEQFF
TRBJ1-3	.	TRBV4-1	.	TGCGCCAGCAGCCTTTTTCTTAGCTCTGGAAACACCATATATTTT	CASSLFLSSGNTIYF
TRBJ1-2	TRBD1	TRBV6-5	.	TGTGCCAGCAGTTTAGATACAGGGGGTTATGGCTACACCTTC	CASSLDTGGYGYTF
TRBJ1-1	.	TRBV14	.	TGTGCCAGCGGGGTGGGGCGCGGTCGGGCTTTCTTT	CASGVGRGRAFF
TRBJ1-5	.	TRBV18	.	TGTGCCAGCTCATCTACGTCCGCCCCAGGGAATCAGCCCCAGCATTTT	CASSSTSAPGNQPQHF
TRBJ1-1	.	TRBV6-5	.	TGTGCCAGCAGAGCAGGGCGGTTGAACACTGAAGCTTTCTTT	CASRAGRLNTEAFF